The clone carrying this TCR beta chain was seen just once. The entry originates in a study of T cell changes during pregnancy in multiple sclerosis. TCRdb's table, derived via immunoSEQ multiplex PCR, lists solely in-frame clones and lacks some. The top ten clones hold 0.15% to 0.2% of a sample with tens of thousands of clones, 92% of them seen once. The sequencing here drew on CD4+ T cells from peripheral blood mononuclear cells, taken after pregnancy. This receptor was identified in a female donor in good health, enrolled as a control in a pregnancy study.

The CDR3 here is CASSRQGKDQPQHF. CDR3 DNA: TGTGCCAGCAGCAGACAGGGGAAAGATCAGCCCCAGCATTTT. This chain joins TRBV6-5 and TRBJ1-5, with 8 bases that match TRBD1. CDR1 MNHEY and CDR2 SVGAGI come from the germline V gene. V lost 6 bases to trimming and J lost 5 bases; unmatched junction nucleotides: 6. The CDR3 length is 14 residues.